This T cell receptor beta chain emerged from a study of T-cell reconstitution after alpha-beta-depleted transplantation in children. Unique molecular identifiers featured in how the TCRbeta library was prepared. TCRdb re-called the PCR reads with MiXCR, one entry per CDR3 protein. The table shows some 530,000 distinct CDR3 sequences, with around an eighth occurring only once. The V end lost 6 bases, the J end lost 2 bases, and 20 bases lay between the germline ends. The CDR3 runs 16 residues. The TCR was taken from a human donor who donated a stem cell graft to a child with combined immunodeficiency. Here the sequenced sample was PBMCs from the stem cell graft donor, taken from the stem cell graft. The chain is built from TRBV12-3 or TRBV12-4 and TRBJ2-7, with D perhaps matching TRBD2 (5 bases). CDR3 in DNA: TGTGCCAGCAGCCGACGCTTTGCGGGCGCTCCCTACGAGCAGTACTTC. Translated, it gives CASSRRFAGAPYEQYF.